The present entry profiles one T cell receptor (beta chain) with its context. The specificity of this receptor is unknown. Per-base quality was not reported, and no clone a single base away is much larger than it. These data originate in a study of cytotoxic CD8 clonotypes in ibrutinib-treated CLL listed by TCRdb under 2021. Concerning the study at large: The cohort included roughly 15 treatment-naive and fewer than 12 relapsed/refractory patients; some 18 were IGHV unmutated. Responses were partial in around 25 patients and complete in 2; after median approximately 66 months follow-up, some 15 stayed in remission and about 12 progressed. Samples at response were collected after a median of approximately twelve months of treatment, with a range of 6 to 36 months. On average, each sample yielded approximately 250,000 productive templates and 94,082 productive rearrangements. Of the approximately 87 participants in the trial, about two dozen had longitudinal samples available. Cryopreserved peripheral blood mononuclear cells were obtained before treatment, at response, and at either sustained remission or disease progression. Patients were still on ibrutinib when every remission and progressive disease sample was collected. Overall results and qualifications from the work: Sampling times were not matched between sustained-remission and progressing patients, and lymph node repertoires were not studied. Public clonotypes were rare and either contracted or stayed stable during treatment, and the rise in clonality at ibrutinib response reflected the expansion of private clonotypes. Clonality increased at ibrutinib response, stayed stable in sustained remission, and fell back toward baseline at progression. Baseline clonality was found to be higher than that of age-matched healthy donors and was strongly correlated with circulating CD8+ T-cell counts.

A MiSeq instrument was used for deep resolution sequencing, which targeted depths ranging from 1 in 1 million up to 1 in 200,000 T cells, with coverage averaging 10x for each clonotype. The immunoSEQ hsTCRB Kit was used to generate TCR beta libraries. The paper's processing steps were these. Data were analyzed with ImmunoSEQ Data Assistant and ImmunoSEQ Analyzer, with V, D and J genes assigned per IMGT definitions. Clonality was computed as one minus normalized Shannon entropy of productive rearrangement frequencies, ranging from 0 to 1. Public clonotype analysis was restricted to overrepresented clonotypes comprising at least 0.05% of each patient's repertoire. Approximately 14 age-matched healthy donor repertoires from immuneACCESS were used as controls for clonality. Here the immuneACCESS table is served through TCRdb, limited to in-frame sequences with V and J called. Missing clones are a known gap in these copies; in checked studies unresolved V genes cover under half, and the rest lacks a known reason. The V and J calls and clone size come from that table; D and trimming were worked out from the DNA. In all, the sample holds about 89,000 clones, and 70% to 85% of those were seen once. The ten largest clones capture about 30% of the sample.

V loses 6 bases, J loses 6 bases, and the germline ends lie 24 bases apart. Based on the germline V gene, the CDR1 and CDR2 sequences are SGHRS and YFSETQ. The CDR3 starts with the cysteine, ends with the phenylalanine, and has 16 residues. The retained sequence is limited to the CDR3, 48 bases, with the frame set at the first base. The time point label of this sample denotes: approximately 11 months on ibrutinib. Roughly 2 micrograms of genomic DNA were extracted from cryopreserved PBMCs for TCR beta library preparation. Longitudinal blood samples from CLL patients on ibrutinib monotherapy underwent high-throughput TCR beta sequencing. Patients were enrolled in a phase 2 open-label single-center ibrutinib monotherapy trial.

The receptor's source is a human donor with chronic lymphocytic leukemia. The V and J genes are TRBV5-1 and TRBJ1-1, with a tentative D gene TRBD1 over 5 matching bases. The starting material was PBMCs, obtained after 12 months of ibrutinib treatment. The CDR3 region reads CASKVGGGGAVAEAFF. The DNA sequence is given as TGCGCCAGCAAGGTGGGAGGAGGAGGGGCAGTCGCTGAAGCTTTCTTT.